Presented here are 19 T cell receptor beta chains from one specimen sequenced in a study of OX40 agonist ivuxolimab in advanced cancers. Some clones are missing from TCRdb's copy, which holds only in-frame ones; the method was immunoSEQ multiplex PCR. The data hold roughly 30,000 clones, with about 83% observed a single time. The sequencing used CD4+ or CD8+ T cells sorted from blood, collected in a trial of the OX40 agonist ivuxolimab. These receptors originate from an adult with an advanced solid tumor such as melanoma, head and neck, liver or kidney cancer.

The CDR3 nucleotides are TGCAGCGCAAAAGCCGGGCCAAATGGCTACACCTTC. As protein: CSAKAGPNGYTF. This chain joins TRBV29-1 and TRBJ1-2; D is undetermined. V lost 7 bases and J lost 6, with 15 bases in between. CDR1 is SQVTM, CDR2 ANQGSEA, per germline. The length of the CDR3 is 12 residues. The variable domain in full, with the rest retrieved from reference TRBV29-1 and TRBJ1-2, is SAVISQKPSRDICQRGTSLTIQCQVDSQVTMMFWYRQQPGQSLTLIATANQGSEATYESGFVIDKFPISRPNLTFSTLTVSNMSPEDSSIYLCSAKAGPNGYTFGSGTRLTVV.

In this sample, this clone turned up a few times. The chain joins TRBV7-6 to TRBJ1-1; TRBD1 aligns across 7 bases. Unmatched junction bases numbered 4, after V lost 5 bases and J lost 7 bases. This CDR3 spans 12 amino acids. The germline CDR1 and CDR2 sequences are SGHVS and FNYEAQ. The CDR3 here is CASSDRVFEAFF. CDR3 DNA sequence: TGTGCCAGCAGCGACAGGGTCTTTGAAGCTTTCTTT.

In this sample, this clone turned up once. The J gene is TRBJ2-7, the V gene TRBV6-6; 9 bases line up with TRBD1. The ends lost 6 bases at V and 5 bases at J; junction bases unmatched: 8. Germline-derived CDR1 and CDR2 are MNHNY and SVGAGI (reference sequence). The CDR3 spans 14 residues. For the CDR3, the DNA is TGTGCCAGCAGGTCCGGGACAGGGTCCCACGAGCAGTACTTC. This sequence encodes CASRSGTGSHEQYF.

J is TRBJ2-1 and V is TRBV11-2; D not resolved. CDR1 and CDR2 from the germline V gene are SGHAT and FQNNGV. Trimming pared 5 bases from V and 1 base from J, leaving 15 bases between. This CDR3 has 16 amino acids. CDR3 sequence: CASSLAGSSSYNEQFF. CDR3 nucleotides: TGTGCCAGCAGCCTGGCAGGTTCAAGTTCCTACAATGAGCAGTTCTTC.

This clone was counted only a few times. J is TRBJ1-1 and V is TRBV2; possibly TRBD1 for D (5 bases). Germline V gives CDR1 SNHLY, CDR2 FYNNEI. The CDR3 totals 14 residues. Deletions cut 5 bases from V and 2 bases from J, with 12 bases between. The CDR3 loop reads CASSPDSLNTEAFF. CDR3 DNA: TGTGCCAGCAGTCCCGACAGCCTAAACACTGAAGCTTTCTTT.

The chain combines TRBV9 with TRBJ2-2; no definite D call. The V gene's germline CDR1 is SGDLS and CDR2 YYNGEE. V was shortened by 6 bases and J by 4 bases, with 4 bases between the two germline ends. The CDR3 is 11 residues long. CDR3 bases: TGTGCCAGCAAGGGCACCGGGGAGCTGTTTTTT. Amino acids: CASKGTGELFF.

The rearrangement joins TRBV4-1 to TRBJ2-2; D is unresolved. There are 13 residues in the CDR3. Germline V gives CDR1 MGHRA, CDR2 YSYEKL. Trimming left V 2 bases short and J 2 bases short, with 3 bases between. Written as DNA, the CDR3 is TGCGCCAGCAGCCAATACAACACCGGGGAGCTGTTTTTT. Its protein product is CASSQYNTGELFF.

The chain recombines TRBV19 with TRBJ1-2; tentatively, D is TRBD1 (6 bases). Deletions cut 3 bases from V and 6 bases from J, with 17 bases between. Germline loops: CDR1 LNHDA, CDR2 SQIVND (reference sequence). This CDR3 has 15 residues. CDR3: CASSIGTTGRNGYTF. The DNA of the CDR3 is TGTGCCAGTAGTATTGGGACGACAGGACGTAATGGCTACACCTTC.

The chain carries TRBV19 and TRBJ1-1; D is ambiguous. The CDR3 sequence is 17 residues long. Trimming took off 1 base at V and 4 bases at J, with 19 bases between the two ends. Looked up from germline, CDR1 is LNHDA and CDR2 is SQIVND (reference sequence). The CDR3 reads CASSIVEGRVFGTEAFF. The CDR3 DNA is TGTGCCAGTAGTATAGTGGAAGGGAGGGTTTTCGGCACTGAAGCTTTCTTT.

The V gene is TRBV29-1, the J gene TRBJ2-7; weak D call: TRBD2 (6 bases). Germline CDR1 and CDR2: SQVTM and ANQGSEA. CDR3 length equals 15 residues. Trimming removed 5 bases at V and 4 bases at J, with 21 bases between. The CDR3 sequence: CSVSRGLPREYEQYF. The CDR3 DNA is TGCAGCGTTTCAAGGGGTCTGCCCCGGGAGTACGAGCAGTACTTC.

The count of this clone is one. The chain uses TRBV7-6 and TRBJ1-5, with D unresolved. V lost 5 bases to trimming and J lost 1 base, with 6 bases between them. Looked up from germline, CDR1 is SGHVS and CDR2 is FNYEAQ. This CDR3 has 13 residues. This CDR3 reads CASSRVSNQPQHF. The CDR3 nucleotides read TGTGCCAGCAGCCGGGTAAGCAATCAGCCCCAGCATTTT.

The CDR3 is CASSLVQGALNTEAFF. For the CDR3, the DNA is TGTGCCAGCAGCTTAGTACAGGGGGCTTTGAACACTGAAGCTTTCTTT. V is TRBV11-2 and J is TRBJ1-1; TRBD1 matches 9 bases. J gave up 0 bases and V 1 base, and 3 bases lay outside the gene matches. The CDR3 has 16 residues. Germline CDR1 SGHAT, CDR2 FQNNGV.

The rearrangement links TRBV9 to TRBJ2-1; D is uncertain. Trimming removed 2 bases at V and 2 bases at J, with 17 bases between. CDR1 and CDR2 (germline): SGDLS, YYNGEE. CDR3 length equals 17 residues. CDR3 in DNA: TGTGCCAGCAGCGTGGACCAGACATTCGGAACCTACAATGAGCAGTTCTTC. It encodes CASSVDQTFGTYNEQFF.

The rearrangement links TRBV13 to TRBJ2-5; maybe TRBD1 (6 bases). The V end was cut by 0 bases, the J end by 4 bases, with 6 bases between. Germline V gene lookup returns CDR1 PRHDT and CDR2 FYEKMQ (reference sequence). The CDR3 is 13 residues long. This chain's CDR3 is CASSLGRGETQYF. CDR3 coding DNA: TGTGCCAGCAGCTTAGGCAGGGGAGAGACCCAGTACTTC.

In DNA form, the CDR3 reads TGCGCCAGCAGGGAATACACTGAAGCTTTCTTT. It translates to CASREYTEAFF. The rearrangement joins TRBV10-2 to TRBJ1-1; D ambiguous. Trimming took 6 bases from V and 3 from J, leaving 5 bases between them. The CDR3 contains 11 residues. Germline V gene data show CDR1 as WSHSY and CDR2 as SAAADI.

This sequence joins TRBV10-3 and TRBJ2-7, with 8 bases fitting TRBD2. The CDR3 runs 18 residues. Losses at the gene ends were 0 bases for V and 3 bases for J; bases not matched to a gene: 13. Germline CDR1 and CDR2: ENHRY and SYGVKD. For the CDR3, the DNA is TGTGCCATCAGTGAGTCGGAGATATTGAGCGGGAGTCTCTACGAGCAGTACTTC. This sequence encodes CAISESEILSGSLYEQYF.

The rearrangement uses TRBV4-1 and TRBJ1-1; D unclear. This CDR3 contains 13 residues. V dropped 6 bases and J dropped 0 bases, with 8 bases sitting between them. Germline lookup yields CDR1 MGHRA and CDR2 YSYEKL. For the CDR3, the DNA is TGCGCCAGCAGAATAGGGTTGAACACTGAAGCTTTCTTT. Amino acid sequence: CASRIGLNTEAFF.

CDR3 nucleotides: TGTGCCAGCAGCTTCGCTCCTGAGTACCAAGAGACCCAGTACTTC. This codes for CASSFAPEYQETQYF. This rearrangement joins TRBV7-9 to TRBJ2-5; D not resolved. The ends were cut back, 3 bases at V and 0 bases at J, with 11 bases in the middle. Per the germline V gene, CDR1 is SEHNR and CDR2 is FQNEAQ (reference sequence). This CDR3 is built from 15 residues. Full variable domain (missing parts from reference TRBV7-9 and TRBJ2-5): DTGVSQNPRHKITKRGQNVTFRCDPISEHNRLYWYRQTLGQGPEFLTYFQNEAQLEKSRLLSDRFSAERPKGSFSTLEIQRTEQGDSAMYLCASSFAPEYQETQYFGPGTRLLVL.

This clone was recorded once. The chain's CDR3 is CASSFVGEGRELFF. CDR3 nucleotide sequence: TGTGCCAGCAGTTTCGTCGGTGAGGGCAGGGAGCTGTTTTTT. This chain joins TRBV28 and TRBJ2-2, with a weak D call TRBD2 (5 bases). Germline assignment: CDR1 MDHEN and CDR2 SYDVKM. CDR3 length equals 14 residues. The V and J ends lost 3 bases and 9 bases respectively, with 14 bases between them.